These 30 T cell receptor beta chains came from one sample sequenced in a study of human T cells and chemical hapten exposure. Time point indicated: healthy volunteer bleed at 6 weeks. RNA extraction used unfractionated whole blood as the source of total RNA. TCRdb ran MiXCR on the RACE reads and lists one entry per CDR3 protein. Found here are some 77,000 distinct CDR3 sequences, 8.5% to 10% of them singletons; the top ten hold 1.7%. Input material: whole blood. These receptors were taken from a female donor in good health. Some clones in this sample may be carry-over from other donors' samples.

In this sample, this clonotype turned up a few times. V is TRBV6-1 and J is TRBJ1-1; D uncertain. Trimming removed 10 bases from V and 1 base from J, with 13 bases in between. The CDR3 covers 13 residues. Germline CDR1 MNHNS, CDR2 SASEGT. CDR3 amino acids: CAMGSVRNTEAFF. CDR3 nucleotides: TGTGCCATGGGGTCTGTCAGGAACACTGAAGCTTTCTTT.

A few counts support this clonotype. The chain joins TRBV6-2 or TRBV6-3 to TRBJ2-3; 8 bases align to TRBD1. CDR3 length: 18 residues. V trimming: 5 bases; J trimming: 4 bases; junction bases outside the gene matches: 17. The germline CDR1 and CDR2 sequences are MNHEY and SVGEGT. The CDR3 DNA follows: TGTGCCAGCAGTAGACAGGGGCCTAAATCTGAGGAACCAGATACGCAGTATTTT. Amino acid sequence: CASSRQGPKSEEPDTQYF.

This clonotype was seen a handful of times. The chain links TRBV6-2 or TRBV6-3 to TRBJ1-6; 9 bases match TRBD1. In germline, CDR1 is MNHEY, CDR2 SVGEGT. V shed 7 bases, J shed 10 bases, and the junction held 11 bases outside the gene matches. The length of the CDR3 is 15 residues. Written as DNA, the CDR3 is TGTGCCAGCACCGCTTTACAGGGGGCCGAGTCACCCCTCCACTTT. Protein product: CASTALQGAESPLHF.

This clonotype was counted many times. The rearrangement joins TRBV7-9 to TRBJ1-1; D ambiguous. Germline V gives CDR1 SEHNR, CDR2 FQNEAQ (reference sequence). The CDR3 is made up of 15 amino acids. V lost 2 bases, J lost 5 bases, and 15 bases lay in between. CDR3 nucleotide sequence: TGTGCCAGCAGCTTATTAGTGATTAGGGAGACTGAAGCTTTCTTT. The encoded protein is CASSLLVIRETEAFF.

There are a few counts of this clonotype. The gene calls are TRBV27 and TRBJ2-3; D is perhaps TRBD2 (6 bases). The CDR3 is 17 amino acids. CDR1 and CDR2 (germline): MNHEY, SMNVEV (reference sequence). V lost 5 bases and J lost 6, with 24 bases in between. The DNA for the CDR3 is TGTGCCAGCAGTCAGTTTCTGGGACTCGGAGCCCCCGATACGCAGTATTTT. It translates to CASSQFLGLGAPDTQYF.

Ten or more counts support this clonotype. This rearrangement joins TRBV28 to TRBJ1-4, with no clear D. Germline V gene sequence: CDR1 MDHEN, CDR2 SYDVKM. Trimming took 2 bases from V and 8 from J, leaving 9 bases between them. CDR3 length equals 13 residues. CDR3 protein: CASSLIGREKLFF. The CDR3, as DNA: TGTGCCAGCAGTTTAATAGGAAGGGAAAAACTGTTTTTT.

This clonotype was counted between two and nine times. This rearrangement joins TRBV6-5 to TRBJ1-1; 8 positions match TRBD1. Germline V gives CDR1 MNHEY, CDR2 SVGAGI. V shed 6 bases, J shed 0 bases, and the junction held 9 bases outside the gene matches. The CDR3 has 16 residues. The CDR3 reads CASRPRTGSLNTEAFF. The CDR3 nucleotides read TGTGCCAGCAGGCCCCGGACAGGGAGCTTGAACACTGAAGCTTTCTTT.

This clonotype turned up a few times. The chain is built from TRBV5-1 and TRBJ2-3, with 11 bases fitting TRBD2. The CDR3 has 19 residues. Germline loops: CDR1 SGHRS, CDR2 YFSETQ. The V and J ends lost 4 bases and 4 bases, in that order; junction bases with no gene match: 17. The DNA for the CDR3 is TGCGCCAGCAGCGCGTTGATCGGGCCTAGCGGGGGGAGGGCAGATACGCAGTATTTT. Amino acid sequence: CASSALIGPSGGRADTQYF. Full variable domain (rest looked up from reference TRBV5-1 and TRBJ2-3): KAGVTQTPRYLIKTRGQQVTLSCSPISGHRSVSWYQQTPGQGLQFLFEYFSETQRNKGNFPGRFSGRQFSNSRSEMNVSTLELGDSALYLCASSALIGPSGGRADTQYFGPGTRLTVL.

In its sample, this clonotype was seen many times. CDR3 loop: CASSDGQGFTYEQYF. The DNA for the CDR3 is TGTGCCAGCAGCGATGGACAGGGCTTCACCTACGAGCAGTACTTC. The chain has TRBV6-5 and TRBJ2-7, with 8 bases matching TRBD1. This CDR3 has 15 amino acids. The germline gives CDR1 MNHEY, CDR2 SVGAGI. Germline trimming cut 6 bases from V and 2 bases from J; bases unmatched to any gene: 9.

Only a few counts were recorded for this clonotype. The V gene is TRBV7-9, the J gene TRBJ1-2, with D unresolved. Between the trimmed V and J ends, which lost 1 base and 9 bases, there was a span of 9 bases. This CDR3 is built from 12 residues. Germline loops: CDR1 SEHNR, CDR2 FQNEAQ (reference sequence). The CDR3 DNA is TGTGCCAGCAGCTTAGTCCTTGATAGCTACACCTTC. This codes for CASSLVLDSYTF.

This clonotype was seen ten or more times. This chain connects TRBV6-1 to TRBJ1-6; D possibly corresponds to TRBD1 (5 bases). This CDR3 spans 16 amino acids. The V and J ends lost 4 bases and 8 bases respectively, with 18 bases between them. CDR1 is MNHNS, CDR2 SASEGT, per germline. CDR3 sequence reads: CASSVVLPGTDSPLHF. The CDR3 DNA reads TGTGCCAGCAGTGTAGTTTTGCCAGGGACTGATTCACCCCTCCACTTT.

The rearrangement joins TRBV6-2 or TRBV6-3 to TRBJ1-1, with D unresolved. The CDR3 is 13 residues long. CDR1 and CDR2 from the germline V gene are MNHEY and SVGEGT. V lost 6 bases and J 0 bases, leaving 8 bases between the germline ends. This chain's CDR3 is CASRRDLNTEAFF. The CDR3 DNA is TGTGCCAGCAGGAGGGATTTGAACACTGAAGCTTTCTTT.

This clonotype has more than one count but fewer than ten. The chain has TRBV7-2 and TRBJ1-3; no firm D call. Germline CDR1 is SGHTA and CDR2 is FQGNSA. This CDR3 comprises 17 residues. V was trimmed by 6 bases and J by 0 bases, leaving 18 bases between them. CDR3 in amino acids: CASSRTPQSLSGNTIYF. As DNA, the CDR3 is TGTGCCAGCAGTCGGACCCCACAATCCCTCTCTGGAAACACCATATATTTT.

Only a few counts were recorded for this clonotype. The chain carries TRBV7-9 and TRBJ2-5; 13 bases align to TRBD2. This CDR3 comprises 16 residues. Germline V gives CDR1 SEHNR, CDR2 FQNEAQ (reference sequence). The trim removed 5 bases at V and 3 bases at J, leaving 6 bases unmatched. CDR3 loop: CASSPPGLAGEETQYF. DNA for the CDR3: TGTGCCAGCAGCCCCCCCGGACTAGCGGGGGAAGAGACCCAGTACTTC.

This clonotype has ten or more counts. This chain connects TRBV5-1 to TRBJ2-7; D possibly matches TRBD1 or TRBD2 (5 bases each). V was pared by 6 bases and J by 2 bases, with 15 bases between. CDR3 length: 14 residues. Germline V gives CDR1 SGHRS, CDR2 YFSETQ. The CDR3, as DNA: TGCGCCAGCAACACCGGGACCGCAGCCTACGAGCAGTACTTC. Translation gives CASNTGTAAYEQYF.

In this sample, this clonotype turned up many times. This rearrangement joins TRBV3-1 to TRBJ1-6; D may be TRBD1 (5 bases). Germline CDR1 reads LGHDT; CDR2 reads YNNKEL (reference sequence). The V end lost 4 bases, the J end lost 8 bases, and 9 bases lay between the germline ends. The CDR3 extends over 13 amino acids. The CDR3 nucleotides are TGTGCCAGCAGCCTGAGGGACTATTCACCCCTCCACTTT. It translates to CASSLRDYSPLHF.

The gene calls are TRBV7-8 and TRBJ2-3, with a tentative D call TRBD2 (5 bases). The CDR3 runs to 14 residues. The germline gives CDR1 SGHVS, CDR2 FQNEAQ. V lost 3 bases to trimming and J lost 11 bases, with 18 bases between them. For the CDR3, the DNA is TGTGCCAGCAGCTTGGGAATCGGTCTAGCAGAGCAGTATTTT. It is translated as CASSLGIGLAEQYF.

This clonotype was recorded a few times. The chain carries TRBV7-9 and TRBJ1-4; perhaps TRBD1 as D (5 bases). The CDR3 totals 15 residues. Germline CDR1 SEHNR, CDR2 FQNEAQ (reference sequence). The V gene lost 7 bases and the J gene lost 7 bases, with 19 bases spanning the gap. The CDR3 here is CASTPEWQGGEKLFF. Here the CDR3 DNA reads TGTGCCAGCACCCCCGAGTGGCAGGGTGGTGAAAAACTGTTTTTT.

A few counts support this clonotype. This chain joins TRBV4-2 and TRBJ1-4; D unclear. V was pared by 4 bases and J by 7 bases, with 16 bases between. Germline CDR1 and CDR2: LGHNA and YNFKEQ. CDR3 length equals 15 residues. For the CDR3, the DNA is TGTGCCAGCAGCCTACATGGTCAGCGGGGTGAAAAACTGTTTTTT. It encodes CASSLHGQRGEKLFF.

This clonotype was detected many times. The V call is TRBV5-5, the J call TRBJ1-1; TRBD1 might be the D (6 bases). Between the trimmed V and J ends, which lost 2 bases and 3 bases, there was a span of 8 bases. Germline CDR1 SGHKS, CDR2 YYEKEE (reference sequence). The length of the CDR3 is 13 residues. CDR3 loop: CASSFAGDTEAFF. CDR3 bases: TGTGCCAGCAGCTTTGCAGGGGACACTGAAGCTTTCTTT.

This clonotype came up a few times. The chain joins TRBV20-1 to TRBJ2-3, with TRBD2 matching 12 bases. The CDR3 spans 16 residues. With V trimmed by 6 bases and J by 4 bases, 11 bases remained unmatched. The germline CDR1 and CDR2 sequences are DFQATT and SNEGSKA (reference sequence). The CDR3 loop reads CSAEMGLAGCPDTQYF. The CDR3 bases are TGCAGTGCAGAGATGGGACTAGCGGGTTGTCCAGATACGCAGTATTTT.

The J gene is TRBJ2-1, the V gene TRBV6-6; D is uncertain. The V gene lost 2 bases and the J gene lost 6 bases, with 5 bases spanning the gap. The CDR3 has 12 residues. Germline assignment: CDR1 MNHNY and CDR2 SVGAGI (reference sequence). The CDR3 region is CASSYVSNEQFF. CDR3 sequence (DNA): TGTGCCAGCAGTTACGTCTCCAATGAGCAGTTCTTC.

This clonotype has more than one count but fewer than ten. This chain connects TRBV27 to TRBJ1-1; D unresolved. This CDR3 is built from 11 residues. The germline gives CDR1 MNHEY, CDR2 SMNVEV (reference sequence). V lost 3 bases and J 7 bases, leaving 6 bases between the germline ends. CDR3 in amino acids: CASSFGGEAFF. Written as DNA, the CDR3 is TGTGCCAGCAGTTTTGGTGGTGAAGCTTTCTTT.

The chain combines TRBV5-6 with TRBJ2-5; 8 bases are a match to TRBD1. The V segment lost 4 bases and the J segment 5 bases; nucleotides outside the gene matches: 7. The CDR3 totals 14 residues. Germline V gene sequence: CDR1 SGHDT, CDR2 YYEEEE. CDR3 amino acids: CASSARTGPETQYF. The CDR3 bases are TGTGCCAGCAGCGCTCGGACAGGGCCGGAGACCCAGTACTTC.

This clonotype was found many times. The chain couples TRBV20-1 to TRBJ1-1; TRBD1 matches 7 bases. Losses at the gene ends were 6 bases for V and 8 bases for J; bases not matched to a gene: 9. Per germline, CDR1 DFQATT and CDR2 SNEGSKA (reference sequence). The CDR3 is made up of 12 amino acids. The CDR3 nucleotides read TGCAGTGCCGAAACAGGGGCCGTCGAAGCTTTCTTT. Translation: CSAETGAVEAFF.

This clonotype was found a few times. V usage is TRBV6-1 and J usage is TRBJ1-5; 10 bases agree with TRBD1. The CDR3 covers 19 residues. Germline V lookup: CDR1 MNHNS, CDR2 SASEGT. Unmatched junction bases numbered 16, after V lost 6 bases and J lost 2 bases. Written as DNA, the CDR3 is TGTGCCAGCAGAGAGTATTCCGGGACAGGGGTTTTGGGCAATCAGCCCCAGCATTTT. It codes for CASREYSGTGVLGNQPQHF.

This clonotype appeared many times. The chain uses TRBV6-6 and TRBJ2-4, with no clear D. The CDR3 spans 13 residues. CDR1 is MNHNY, CDR2 SVGAGI, per germline (reference sequence). V was clipped by 8 bases and J by 6 bases, with 14 bases between them. The CDR3 sequence is CASRNTARNIQYF. The CDR3 bases are TGTGCCAGCCGAAACACGGCGAGAAACATTCAGTACTTC.

This clonotype has a count of ten or more. The V call is TRBV5-6, the J call TRBJ2-3; 7 bases are shared with TRBD2. This CDR3 is built from 14 residues. After removal of 4 bases from V and 5 bases from J, the junction contained 7 bases not matched to a gene. Germline CDR1 is SGHDT and CDR2 is YYEEEE. As DNA, the CDR3 is TGTGCCAGCAGCCGAAAACAGCGGGGAGATACGCAGTATTTT. This gives the protein CASSRKQRGDTQYF.

Concerning this clonotype itself: This may come from a read error, since a much larger clone is one base off. This chain links TRBV28 with TRBJ2-3; no reliable D call. V dropped 4 bases and J dropped 0 bases, with 11 bases sitting between them. This CDR3 contains 15 residues. Germline loops: CDR1 MDHEN, CDR2 SYDVKM. The CDR3 loop reads CASSSETSSTDTQYF. Written as DNA, the CDR3 is TGTGCCAGCAGTTCCGAGACAAGTAGCACAGATACGCAGTATTTT.

The rearrangement uses TRBV5-6 and TRBJ1-5; D is perhaps TRBD1 (6 bases). Germline V gene data show CDR1 as SGHDT and CDR2 as YYEEEE. V was trimmed by 6 bases and J by 6 bases, leaving 13 bases between them. The CDR3 is 13 residues long. The CDR3 sequence is CASTLQGSQPQHF. CDR3 nucleotides: TGTGCCAGCACCCTACAGGGTAGTCAGCCCCAGCATTTT. Full variable domain (missing parts from reference TRBV5-6 and TRBJ1-5): DAGVTQSPTHLIKTRGQQVTLRCSPKSGHDTVSWYQQALGQGPQFIFQYYEEEERQRGNFPDRFSGHQFPNYSSELNVNALLLGDSALYLCASTLQGSQPQHFGDGTRLSIL.